Described below is a single TCR beta chain sequence and its context. The CDR3 is 12 residues long. Trimming left V 5 bases short and J 3 bases short, with 9 bases between. Germline-derived CDR1 and CDR2 are SGHRS and YFSETQ. This sample stems from a study of Ad26.COV2.S vaccination and SARS-CoV-2 variants. The sample's treatment: 15 to 20 received Ad26.COV2.S at low or high dose, single or two shots; about 5 received placebo; per-sample allocation not given. The samples date from day 63 after the first vaccine or placebo injection. Repertoires were generated with immunoSEQ multiplex PCR, while TCRdb's copy carries only in-frame clones and drops some. This table holds hundreds of thousands of clones, about 89% found once.

J is TRBJ2-7 and V is TRBV5-1; no definite D call. The origin of this receptor is a person between 18 and 65 years old who received the Ad26.COV2.S COVID-19 vaccine or a placebo. Here the sequenced sample was peripheral blood, taken in a trial of Ad26.COV2.S vaccine versus placebo. The CDR3 DNA is TGCGCCAGCAGTCCAGAGAACTACGAGCAGTACTTC. This encodes CASSPENYEQYF.